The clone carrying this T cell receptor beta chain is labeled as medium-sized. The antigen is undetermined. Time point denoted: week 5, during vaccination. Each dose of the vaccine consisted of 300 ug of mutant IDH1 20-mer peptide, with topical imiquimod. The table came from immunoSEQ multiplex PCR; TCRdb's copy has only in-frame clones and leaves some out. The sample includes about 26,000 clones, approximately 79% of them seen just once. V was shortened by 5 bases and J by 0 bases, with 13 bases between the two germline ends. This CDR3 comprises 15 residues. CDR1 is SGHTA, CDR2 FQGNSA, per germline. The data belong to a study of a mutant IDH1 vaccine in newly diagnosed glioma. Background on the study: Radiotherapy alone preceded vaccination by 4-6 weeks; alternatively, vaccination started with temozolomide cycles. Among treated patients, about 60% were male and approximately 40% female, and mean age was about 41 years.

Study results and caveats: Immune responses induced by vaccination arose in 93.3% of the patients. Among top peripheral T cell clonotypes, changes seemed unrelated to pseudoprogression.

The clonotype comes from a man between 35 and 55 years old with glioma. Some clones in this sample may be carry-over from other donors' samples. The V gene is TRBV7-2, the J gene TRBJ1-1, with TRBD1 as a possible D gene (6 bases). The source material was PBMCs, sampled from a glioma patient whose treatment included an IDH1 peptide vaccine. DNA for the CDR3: TGTGCCAGCAGCCATACCAGGGGTCTGAACACTGAAGCTTTCTTT. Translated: CASSHTRGLNTEAFF.